This record looks at one T cell receptor beta chain sequence and its context. Its specificity is unknown. The data belong to a study of blood T cells in healthy people across ages. Study conclusions and caveats: Not knowing donor CMV status may have confounded expanded clonotype changes.

Next came a second PCR, run for roughly 6 to 11 cycles, which used a sample-barcoded 5' primer along with a J-beta primer mix. TCRdb fed the 5' RACE reads into MiXCR, producing one record per CDR3 protein. The table records over 600,000 distinct CDR3 sequences, 56% of them present only once. V was shortened by 7 bases and J by 0 bases, with 9 bases between the two germline ends. This CDR3 is built from 13 residues. The germline gives CDR1 SNHLY, CDR2 FYNNEI. This clonotype was obtained from a man between 35 and 55 years old in good health. Material: blood. V usage is TRBV2 and J usage is TRBJ1-1; D gene uncertain. CDR3 bases: TGTGCCAGCAATCCCGAGATGAACACTGAAGCTTTCTTT. As protein: CASNPEMNTEAFF. Combining the CDR3 with reference TRBV2 and TRBJ1-1 gives the whole variable domain EPEVTQTPSHQVTQMGQEVILRCVPISNHLYFYWYRQILGQKVEFLVSFYNNEISEKSEIFDDQFSVERPDGSNFTLKIRSTKLEDSAMYFCASNPEMNTEAFFGQGTRLTVV.